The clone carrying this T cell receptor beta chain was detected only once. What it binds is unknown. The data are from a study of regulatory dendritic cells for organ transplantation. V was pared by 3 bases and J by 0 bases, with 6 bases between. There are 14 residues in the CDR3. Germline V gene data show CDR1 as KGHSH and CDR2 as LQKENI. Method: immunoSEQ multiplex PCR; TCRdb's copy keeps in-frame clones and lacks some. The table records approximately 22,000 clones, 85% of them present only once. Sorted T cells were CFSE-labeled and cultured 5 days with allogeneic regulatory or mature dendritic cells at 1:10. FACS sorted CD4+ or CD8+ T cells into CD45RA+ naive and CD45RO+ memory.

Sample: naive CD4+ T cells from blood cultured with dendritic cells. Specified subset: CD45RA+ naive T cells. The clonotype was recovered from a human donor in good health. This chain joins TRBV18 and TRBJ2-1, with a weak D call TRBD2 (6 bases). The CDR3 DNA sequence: TGTGCCAGCTCACCCGGGGGCTCCTACAATGAGCAGTTCTTC. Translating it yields CASSPGGSYNEQFF.